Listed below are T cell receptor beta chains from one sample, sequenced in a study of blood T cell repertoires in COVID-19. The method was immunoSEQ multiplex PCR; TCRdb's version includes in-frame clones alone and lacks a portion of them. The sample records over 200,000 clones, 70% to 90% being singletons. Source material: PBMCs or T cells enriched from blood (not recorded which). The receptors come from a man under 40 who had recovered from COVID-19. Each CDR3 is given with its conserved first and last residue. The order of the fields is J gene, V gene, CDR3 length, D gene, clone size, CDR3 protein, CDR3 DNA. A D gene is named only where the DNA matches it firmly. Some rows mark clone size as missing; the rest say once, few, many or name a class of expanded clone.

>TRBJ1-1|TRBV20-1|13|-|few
CSASTQADTEAFF
TGCAGTGCTAGTACACAGGCCGACACTGAAGCTTTCTTT
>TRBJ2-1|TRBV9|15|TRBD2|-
CASSGAGEPYNEQFF
TGTGCCAGCAGCGGTGCGGGAGAGCCCTACAATGAGCAGTTCTTC
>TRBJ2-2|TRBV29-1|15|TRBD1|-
CSVEGGQGNTGELFF
TGCAGCGTTGAGGGCGGACAGGGGAACACCGGGGAGCTGTTTTTT
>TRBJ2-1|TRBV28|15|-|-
CASGGMVRSYNEQFF
TGTGCCAGCGGAGGCATGGTCCGCTCCTACAATGAGCAGTTCTTC
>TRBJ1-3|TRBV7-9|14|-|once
CASRGRGRGHTIYF
TGTGCCAGCAGAGGTAGGGGCCGTGGGCACACCATATATTTT
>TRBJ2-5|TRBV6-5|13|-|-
CASTAVGGETQYF
TGTGCCAGCACCGCCGTAGGAGGAGAGACCCAGTACTTC
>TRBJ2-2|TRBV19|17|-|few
CATRDVAGNSNTGELFF
TGTGCCACCAGAGATGTGGCGGGCAACTCGAACACCGGGGAGCTGTTTTTT
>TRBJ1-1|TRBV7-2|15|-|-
CASSLGERLNTEAFF
TGTGCCAGCAGCTTAGGGGAGCGCTTGAACACTGAAGCTTTCTTT
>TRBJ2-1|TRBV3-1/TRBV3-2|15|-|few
CASSQRVVADNEQFF
TGTGCCAGCAGCCAAAGGGTGGTAGCGGACAATGAGCAGTTCTTC
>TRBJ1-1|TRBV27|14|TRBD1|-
CASVRRGRGGEAFF
TGTGCCAGCGTTCGGAGGGGGCGGGGGGGTGAAGCTTTCTTT
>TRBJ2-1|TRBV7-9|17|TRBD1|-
CASSPKLRDRVYNEQFF
TGTGCCAGCAGCCCTAAACTCCGGGACAGGGTCTACAATGAGCAGTTCTTC
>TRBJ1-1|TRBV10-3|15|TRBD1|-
CAISETGQGGTEAFF
TGTGCCATCAGTGAGACCGGACAGGGGGGAACTGAAGCTTTCTTT
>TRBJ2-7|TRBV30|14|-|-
CAWSVRRVDGEQYF
TGTGCCTGGAGTGTTCGCAGGGTAGATGGGGAGCAGTACTTC
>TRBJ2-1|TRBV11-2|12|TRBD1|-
CASSQGAHEQFF
TGTGCCAGCAGCCAGGGGGCACATGAGCAGTTCTTC
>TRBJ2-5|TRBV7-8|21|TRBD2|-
CASSSKEVGLAANPSGETQYF
TGTGCCAGCAGCTCAAAGGAGGTCGGGCTAGCGGCAAACCCGTCCGGGGAGACCCAGTACTTC
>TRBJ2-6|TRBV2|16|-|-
CASSEDGRTGANVLTF
TGTGCCAGCAGTGAAGATGGCCGAACTGGGGCCAACGTCCTGACTTTC
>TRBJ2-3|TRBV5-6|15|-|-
CASSASRGPILAQYF
TGTGCCAGCAGCGCTAGTAGGGGCCCCATTTTAGCGCAGTATTTT